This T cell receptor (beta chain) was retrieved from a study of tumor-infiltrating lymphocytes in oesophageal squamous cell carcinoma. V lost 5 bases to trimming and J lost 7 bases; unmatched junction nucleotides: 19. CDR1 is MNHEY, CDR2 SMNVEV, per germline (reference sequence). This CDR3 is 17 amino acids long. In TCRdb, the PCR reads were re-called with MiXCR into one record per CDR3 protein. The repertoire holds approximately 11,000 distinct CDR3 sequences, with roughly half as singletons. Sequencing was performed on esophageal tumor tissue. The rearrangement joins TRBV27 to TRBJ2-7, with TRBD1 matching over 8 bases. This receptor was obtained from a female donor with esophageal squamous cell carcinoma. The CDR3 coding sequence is TGTGCCAGCAGTCTGGGGGACAGGCCGGGAATCAACAATGAGCAGTACTTC. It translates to CASSLGDRPGINNEQYF.